A few counts support the clone carrying this T cell receptor (beta chain). The target antigen is unknown. This sample is part of a study of CD8 T cells in ankylosing spondylitis. Notes on the study in general: What seemed typical of ankylosing spondylitis blood was a TCR beta motif built from fewer than ten highly homologous variants. Reportedly, significant enrichment of disease-linked clones occurred in matched ankylosing spondylitis synovial fluid.

This CDR3 is built from 17 residues. The V segment lost 5 bases and the J segment 6 bases; nucleotides outside the gene matches: 19. TCRdb re-analysed the 5' RACE reads in MiXCR, keeping a single row per CDR3 protein. The sample contains fewer than 400,000 distinct CDR3 sequences, about 22% of which appear only once. This clonotype was sampled from a male donor with ankylosing spondylitis. Sequencing was carried out using blood, either unsorted or a sorted T cell fraction (not recorded which). The chain uses TRBV12-3 or TRBV12-4 and TRBJ2-7; 7 bases match TRBD1. The CDR3 DNA follows: TGTGCCAGCAGTCCAGGGGCAGGGGGTGGCATGAGAAGCGAGCAGTACTTC. Its translation: CASSPGAGGGMRSEQYF.